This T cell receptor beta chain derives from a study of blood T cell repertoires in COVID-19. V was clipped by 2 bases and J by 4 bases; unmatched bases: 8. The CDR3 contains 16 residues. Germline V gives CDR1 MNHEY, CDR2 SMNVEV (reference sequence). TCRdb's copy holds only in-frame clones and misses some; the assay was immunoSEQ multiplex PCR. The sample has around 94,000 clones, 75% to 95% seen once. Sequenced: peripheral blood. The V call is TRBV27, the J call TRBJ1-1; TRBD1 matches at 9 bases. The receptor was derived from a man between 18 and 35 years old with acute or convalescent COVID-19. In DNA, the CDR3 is TGTGCCAGCAGTTTACCACCCGGGACAGGGACCACTGAAGCTTTCTTT. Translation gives CASSLPPGTGTTEAFF.